The text below deals with one TCR beta chain. Its antigen is still unknown. Primers used in a second PCR of about 7 to 12 cycles were a sample-barcoded 5' primer and a J-beta primer mix. One entry per CDR3 protein results from TCRdb running MiXCR on the 5' RACE reads. Of over a million distinct CDR3 sequences listed, under 30% are singletons. This record comes from a study of blood T cells in healthy people across ages. Regarding the study as a whole: Diversity was estimated from one million T cells, and these estimates were considered underestimates. A roughly linear fall in TCR beta diversity per million T cells was seen with increasing age.

The V gene's germline CDR1 is MDHEN and CDR2 SYDVKM. Trimming pared 2 bases from V and 2 bases from J, leaving 7 bases between. This CDR3 is built from 13 residues. These sequences were also reported in another study, on T cells of mothers and their children. According to that study: All donors were healthy and Caucasian; they were three mothers and their six children.

The chain combines TRBV28 with TRBJ2-7; no reliable D call. Specimen: blood. This TCR came from a girl aged 2 to 10 in good health. The DNA of the CDR3 is TGTGCCAGCAGTTTAATGACGGCCTACGAGCAGTACTTC. It encodes CASSLMTAYEQYF.